This T cell receptor (beta chain) was sequenced during a study of response to subunit inactivated influenza vaccine. Study-wide results and caveats: The authors suggested that few new T cells are recruited per seasonal influenza vaccination.

Germline V CDR1 and CDR2: MDHEN, SYDVKM. V lost 4 bases, J lost 4 bases, and 12 bases stayed unmatched. The CDR3 sequence is 17 residues long. Each CDR3 protein gets one entry after TCRdb re-called the RT-PCR reads with MiXCR. The sample holds 600,000 to 700,000 distinct CDR3 sequences, 14% seen once. This clonotype was picked up a small number of times. The antigen remains undetermined. V usage is TRBV28 and J usage is TRBJ1-3, with 8 positions matching TRBD1. This sequence originates from a man aged 50-59 years who received an inactivated influenza vaccine. Sequenced material: PBMCs from blood, taken 14 to 15 days before vaccination. The CDR3 protein is CASSSSPGQAVGNTIYF. The CDR3 DNA sequence: TGTGCCAGCAGTTCGTCTCCGGGACAGGCGGTGGGAAACACCATATATTTT.